These 26 T cell receptor beta chains originate from one sample sequenced in a study of T cell repertoires in cytomegalovirus infection. In TCRdb, the reads were re-called with MiXCR into one record per CDR3 protein. The repertoire includes 250,000 to 350,000 distinct CDR3 sequences, roughly 24% of them detected once, and about 14% sits in the top ten. The specimen sequenced was PBMCs. The receptors originated from a human donor in good health (CMV status not recorded). Some clones in this sample may be carry-over from other donors' samples.

V is TRBV6-1 and J is TRBJ2-3, with TRBD1 matching 8 bases. J lost 1 base, V lost 3 bases, and 3 bases had no gene match. The V gene's germline CDR1 is MNHNS and CDR2 SASEGT. CDR3 length: 15 amino acids. The CDR3 reads CASSDRGHGTDTQYF. The CDR3 region has the DNA TGTGCCAGCAGTGACAGGGGGCACGGCACAGATACGCAGTATTTT.

The genes are TRBV6-2 or TRBV6-3 and TRBJ2-7; the match to TRBD2 covers 8 bases. Germline V gene lookup returns CDR1 MNHEY and CDR2 SVGEGT. The CDR3 has 18 amino acids. The V and J ends lost 2 bases and 0 bases, in that order; junction bases with no gene match: 12. Here the CDR3 DNA reads TGTGCCAGCAGTTACCCTGCCGTGGGGACTAGGAGCTCCTACGAGCAGTACTTC. As protein: CASSYPAVGTRSSYEQYF.

There are a few counts of this clonotype. The chain joins TRBV2 to TRBJ1-1, with no clear D. This CDR3 region has 13 residues. CDR1 is SNHLY and CDR2 is FYNNEI in the germline V gene. Trimming shortened V by 0 bases and J by 2 bases, and 4 bases separated the two germline ends. CDR3 sequence (DNA): TGTGCCAGCAGTGAAGCAGTAAACACTGAAGCTTTCTTT. The encoded protein is CASSEAVNTEAFF.

V and J are TRBV29-1 and TRBJ2-7; TRBD2 agrees at 7 bases. CDR1 is SQVTM, CDR2 ANQGSEA, per germline. The CDR3 sequence is 11 residues long. V lost 6 bases and J lost 3; bases outside the gene matches: 2. The CDR3 region is CSVGDYYEQYF. The CDR3 DNA is TGCAGCGTGGGGGACTACTACGAGCAGTACTTC.

The chain joins TRBV24-1 to TRBJ2-3, with unresolved D. V lost 10 bases to trimming and J lost 4 bases, with 8 bases between them. The CDR3 is 11 amino acids. Germline CDR1 KGHDR, CDR2 SFDVKD. This CDR3 is CATSRSDTQYF. The CDR3 bases are TGTGCCACTTCCCGGTCAGATACGCAGTATTTT.

The chain couples TRBV7-8 to TRBJ2-1, with 8 bases that match TRBD2. The CDR3 sequence is 15 residues long. Germline V gene lookup returns CDR1 SGHVS and CDR2 FQNEAQ. V lost 4 bases and J lost 5; bases outside the gene matches: 7. CDR3 protein: CASSSPGLGNNEQFF. For the CDR3, the DNA is TGTGCCAGCAGCTCTCCGGGACTAGGGAACAATGAGCAGTTCTTC.

The chain carries TRBV6-2 or TRBV6-3 and TRBJ2-1; 11 bases line up with TRBD2. Germline CDR1 reads MNHEY; CDR2 reads SVGEGT. V gave up 6 bases and J gave up 1 base; unmatched junction bases: 11. The CDR3 runs 18 residues. DNA for the CDR3: TGTGCCAGCAGGAAACTAGCGGGGGTTTTCAGGTCCTACAATGAGCAGTTCTTC. Protein sequence: CASRKLAGVFRSYNEQFF.

This rearrangement joins TRBV7-3 to TRBJ1-5, with D unresolved. The germline V gene has CDR1 SGHTA and CDR2 FQGTGA. The CDR3 totals 16 residues. The V and J ends lost 3 bases and 4 bases respectively, with 16 bases between them. In DNA form, the CDR3 reads TGTGCCAGCAGCTTCGACACCCACGTGAAGAATCAGCCCCAGCATTTT. Translation gives CASSFDTHVKNQPQHF.

The J gene is TRBJ2-3, the V gene TRBV11-2, with D perhaps given as TRBD1 or TRBD2 (5 bases each). The V gene's germline CDR1 is SGHAT and CDR2 FQNNGV. V lost 5 bases and J 2 bases, leaving 14 bases between the germline ends. The CDR3 runs to 15 residues. The CDR3 loop is CASSTPGTATDTQYF. The DNA of the CDR3 is TGTGCCAGCAGCACCCCCGGGACGGCCACAGATACGCAGTATTTT.

The chain recombines TRBV6-5 with TRBJ2-3; D gene ambiguous. The V end was cut by 11 bases, the J end by 2 bases, with 14 bases between. Per the germline V gene, CDR1 is MNHEY and CDR2 is SVGAGI. This CDR3 has 13 amino acids. The CDR3, as DNA: TGTGCCGTGAACCCCGGGTCCACAGATACGCAGTATTTT. This encodes CAVNPGSTDTQYF.

The genes are TRBV11-2 and TRBJ2-1, with D tentatively TRBD2 (6 bases). The CDR3 totals 15 residues. Germline assignment: CDR1 SGHAT and CDR2 FQNNGV. Trimming removed 1 base at V and 3 bases at J, with 10 bases between. CDR3 nucleotides: TGTGCCAGCAGCTTAGCCGGGAGATTCTACAATGAGCAGTTCTTC. Protein sequence: CASSLAGRFYNEQFF.

This chain joins TRBV12-3 or TRBV12-4 and TRBJ1-2; no clear D gene. The CDR3 has 13 amino acids. V lost 8 bases, J lost 0 bases, and 10 bases lay in between. The CDR3 spells CASHGPPNYGYTF. CDR3 nucleotide sequence: TGTGCCAGCCACGGGCCCCCTAACTATGGCTACACCTTC.

This sequence joins TRBV20-1 and TRBJ2-7, with TRBD2 matching 11 bases. J gave up 6 bases and V 2 bases, and 6 bases lay outside the gene matches. This CDR3 has 14 residues. The V gene's germline CDR1 is DFQATT and CDR2 SNEGSKA (reference sequence). This CDR3 reads CSARLAGGLREQYF. The CDR3 DNA sequence: TGCAGTGCTAGACTAGCGGGGGGCTTGCGCGAGCAGTACTTC.

The rearrangement links TRBV20-1 to TRBJ2-1, with a weak D call TRBD1 (5 bases). The length of the CDR3 is 13 residues. The germline V gene encodes CDR1 DFQATT and CDR2 SNEGSKA (reference sequence). The chain's CDR3 is CATDSASYNEQFF. The CDR3, as DNA: TGCGCGACAGACAGTGCTTCCTACAATGAGCAGTTCTTC.

The chain is built from TRBV6-1 and TRBJ2-1; D uncertain. Germline CDR1 and CDR2: MNHNS and SASEGT. V was pared by 6 bases and J by 9 bases, with 18 bases between. The CDR3 is made up of 14 amino acids. In DNA form, the CDR3 reads TGTGCCAGCAGCCAAGGATTAACAGTGGGTGAGCAGTTCTTC. This translates into CASSQGLTVGEQFF.

This clonotype has more than one count but fewer than ten. This chain connects TRBV5-1 to TRBJ2-3, with D possibly TRBD1 on 5 matching bases. This CDR3 contains 13 residues. V lost 5 bases to trimming and J lost 4 bases, with 11 bases between them. Germline V lookup: CDR1 SGHRS, CDR2 YFSETQ. This CDR3 reads CASSLGQADTQYF. Written as DNA, the CDR3 is TGCGCCAGCAGTCTGGGGCAAGCAGATACGCAGTATTTT.

This clonotype was picked up a small number of times. V and J are TRBV20-1 and TRBJ2-7, with 8 nucleotides matching TRBD2. J was trimmed by 0 bases and V by 0 bases; bases with no gene match: 4. CDR3 length equals 15 residues. Looked up from germline, CDR1 is DFQATT and CDR2 is SNEGSKA (reference sequence). CDR3 amino acids: CSARDQRESSYEQYF. The CDR3 nucleotides are TGCAGTGCTAGAGATCAGCGGGAGTCCTCCTACGAGCAGTACTTC.

V and J are TRBV4-1 and TRBJ1-3; tentatively, D is TRBD1 (5 bases). The germline CDR1 and CDR2 sequences are MGHRA and YSYEKL. CDR3 length: 15 residues. V lost 0 bases and J lost 2, with 8 bases in between. CDR3 bases: TGCGCCAGCAGCCAAGAAGGGACGGCTGGAAACACCATATATTTT. This encodes CASSQEGTAGNTIYF.

The chain recombines TRBV13 with TRBJ2-7; 8 bases are a match to TRBD2. The trim removed 5 bases at V and 1 base at J, leaving 10 bases unmatched. This CDR3 spans 16 amino acids. The germline CDR1 and CDR2 sequences are PRHDT and FYEKMQ (reference sequence). CDR3 region: CASSAGYGRASYEQYF. The CDR3 DNA reads TGTGCCAGCAGCGCAGGCTACGGGAGGGCTTCCTACGAGCAGTACTTC.

CDR3 nucleotide sequence: TGTGCCAGCAGTTTAGTGTGGGCGGGACTAGCGCAAAGCTCCTACAATGAGCAGTTCTTC. Translated, it gives CASSLVWAGLAQSSYNEQFF. The V gene is TRBV12-3 or TRBV12-4, the J gene TRBJ2-1, with 10 bases identical to TRBD2. The V gene end was trimmed by 1 base and the J gene end by 0 bases; junction bases not matched to a gene: 12. This CDR3 contains 20 residues.

This clonotype came up many times. J is TRBJ2-1 and V is TRBV7-6; the match to TRBD1 covers 8 bases. The germline V gene has CDR1 SGHVS and CDR2 FNYEAQ. Losses at the gene ends were 5 bases for V and 0 bases for J; bases not matched to a gene: 0. There are 14 residues in the CDR3. In DNA form, the CDR3 reads TGTGCCAGCAGCACAGGGGGCTCCTACAATGAGCAGTTCTTC. Protein product: CASSTGGSYNEQFF.

The gene calls are TRBV30 and TRBJ2-1, with D possibly being TRBD2 (5 bases). Germline V CDR1 and CDR2: GTSNPN, SVGIG (reference sequence). V was shortened by 2 bases and J by 0 bases, with 14 bases between the two germline ends. The CDR3 extends over 16 amino acids. CDR3 bases: TGTGCCTGGAGTCGGGAAAAAGGGAACTCCTACAATGAGCAGTTCTTC. Its translation: CAWSREKGNSYNEQFF.

V is TRBV7-6 and J is TRBJ2-5; no reliable D call. CDR3 length equals 15 residues. Germline V gives CDR1 SGHVS, CDR2 FNYEAQ. The ends were cut back, 4 bases at V and 5 bases at J, with 17 bases in the middle. CDR3 sequence reads: CASSSGVAQKETQYF. CDR3 DNA: TGTGCCAGCAGCTCAGGCGTGGCGCAGAAGGAGACCCAGTACTTC.

V is TRBV20-1 and J is TRBJ1-6; 8 bases agree with TRBD1. This CDR3 contains 15 residues. V gave up 3 bases and J gave up 9 bases; unmatched junction bases: 10. CDR1 is DFQATT, CDR2 SNEGSKA, per germline (reference sequence). The CDR3 DNA follows: TGCAGTGCTAGTCAGGTCCGGGACAGGCTTTCACCCCTCCACTTT. Translated: CSASQVRDRLSPLHF.

This clonotype was counted a few times. The genes are TRBV7-2 and TRBJ2-1; D call uncertain. Germline CDR1 reads SGHTA; CDR2 reads FQGNSA. V was shortened by 4 bases and J by 3 bases, with 13 bases between the two germline ends. This CDR3 is built from 15 residues. The DNA of the CDR3 is TGTGCCAGCAGCTCCGGCACACCTTTCTACAATGAGCAGTTCTTC. It yields the protein CASSSGTPFYNEQFF.

The rearrangement links TRBV7-2 to TRBJ2-1, with a weak D call TRBD1 (6 bases). The germline V and J ends were trimmed by 4 bases and 0 bases, with 16 bases remaining between them. The CDR3 spans 17 residues. Germline V lookup: CDR1 SGHTA, CDR2 FQGNSA. DNA of the CDR3: TGTGCCAGCAGCTCCAGGGGAGCGGAAAGCTCCTACAATGAGCAGTTCTTC. Amino acids: CASSSRGAESSYNEQFF.